This T cell receptor (beta chain) was observed in a study of OX40 agonist ivuxolimab in advanced cancers. Looking at the study overall: With a range of roughly 23 to 85, age averaged approximately 54 years, and 75% to 90% were male.

This clone showed up just once. Its antigen remains unknown. Some clones are missing from TCRdb's copy, which holds only in-frame ones; the method was immunoSEQ multiplex PCR. This sample carries over 55,000 clones, roughly 84% of them seen once, and the ten largest clones take less than 0.9%. Overall study results and limits: Expansion of clones was among the lowest in partial responders at 0.1-3.0 mg/kg. Relative to CD4+ cells, CD8+ T cells on average had more expanded clones.

Deletions cut 0 bases from V and 8 bases from J, with 8 bases between. CDR3 length: 13 amino acids. CDR1 is SGDLS, CDR2 YYNGEE, per germline. This sequence originates from an adult with an advanced solid tumor such as melanoma, head and neck, liver or kidney cancer. The sample here was CD4+ or CD8+ T cells sorted from blood, taken in a trial of the OX40 agonist ivuxolimab. The rearrangement uses TRBV9 and TRBJ2-2, with no clear D. The CDR3 nucleotides read TGTGCCAGCAGCGTAGTGAGTCCGGGGGAGCTGTTTTTT. Its translation is CASSVVSPGELFF.